The 10 T cell receptor beta chains below were found in one sample sequenced in a study of cytomegalovirus exposure and HLA in healthy donors. It was with 60 Vbeta and 13 Jbeta primers that the PCR ran. The data were produced by immunoSEQ multiplex PCR, yet TCRdb's version contains in-frame clones alone and is incomplete. The table shows approximately 150,000 clones, with 75% to 80% occurring only once. The specimen sequenced was PBMCs. These receptors all come from a woman in her fifties or sixties in good health and CMV-seronegative.

This clone was detected once. Other DNA sequences of this sample code for an identical CDR3. The J gene is TRBJ1-1, the V gene TRBV14; 10 nucleotides line up with TRBD1. Germline trimming cut 4 bases from V and 0 bases from J; bases unmatched to any gene: 20. In germline, CDR1 is SGHDN, CDR2 FVKESK. This CDR3 is built from 21 residues. CDR3 sequence: CASSRPPGTGDTSPLNTEAFF. CDR3 nucleotide sequence: TGTGCCAGCAGCCGACCCCCCGGGACAGGGGACACCTCGCCCCTGAACACTGAAGCTTTCTTT.

The chain recombines TRBV6-5 with TRBJ2-5, with D possibly matching TRBD2 (6 bases). The V and J ends lost 6 bases and 5 bases respectively, with 13 bases between them. In germline, CDR1 is MNHEY, CDR2 SVGAGI. This CDR3 is 13 amino acids long. The CDR3 DNA reads TGTGCCAGCAGCCCGGGGGTCCGGGAGACCCAGTACTTC. This gives the protein CASSPGVRETQYF.

The chain uses TRBV7-9 and TRBJ1-4; 9 positions match TRBD1. Looked up from germline, CDR1 is SEHNR and CDR2 is FQNEAQ (reference sequence). The CDR3 length is 15 residues. The V gene end was trimmed by 5 bases and the J gene end by 8 bases; junction bases not matched to a gene: 9. The CDR3 coding sequence is TGTGCCAGCAGCCTACAGGACAGGGGTTTCGAAAAACTGTTTTTT. Translating it yields CASSLQDRGFEKLFF.

This clone occurred a few times. The genes are TRBV27 and TRBJ2-3; D is unresolved. Trimming removed 5 bases from V and 0 bases from J, with 18 bases in between. The CDR3 is 17 amino acids. Germline V gives CDR1 MNHEY, CDR2 SMNVEV (reference sequence). As DNA, the CDR3 is TGTGCCAGCAGTCCCTTAGGAGCTACGATTAGCACAGATACGCAGTATTTT. As protein: CASSPLGATISTDTQYF.

The chain carries TRBV6-5 and TRBJ1-6, with 9 bases lining up with TRBD1. This CDR3 contains 15 residues. The germline V gene encodes CDR1 MNHEY and CDR2 SVGAGI. Trimming cost V 0 bases and J 7 bases; bases outside gene matches: 1. CDR3 in amino acids: CASSYSGQGNSPLHF. DNA for the CDR3: TGTGCCAGCAGTTACTCCGGACAGGGGAATTCACCCCTCCACTTT.

The chain carries TRBV27 and TRBJ2-2; maybe TRBD1 (5 bases). The CDR3 consists of 16 residues. Trimming cost V 5 bases and J 1 base, with 14 bases left between them. Germline V lookup: CDR1 MNHEY, CDR2 SMNVEV (reference sequence). Here the CDR3 reads CASSRLGHLNTGELFF. The CDR3 DNA reads TGTGCCAGCAGTCGACTTGGACATCTGAACACCGGGGAGCTGTTTTTT.

This clone was seen more than once but under ten times. This chain uses TRBV28 with TRBJ2-2; D may be TRBD2 (7 bases). The CDR3 has 14 residues. V lost 2 bases and J 4 bases, leaving 8 bases between the germline ends. Germline values: CDR1 MDHEN, CDR2 SYDVKM. CDR3 in amino acids: CASSLGGATGELFF. In DNA, the CDR3 is TGTGCCAGCAGTTTAGGGGGGGCCACCGGGGAGCTGTTTTTT.

The chain employs TRBV19 and TRBJ2-6, with 13 bases lining up with TRBD2. V lost 4 bases, J lost 4 bases, and 4 bases stayed unmatched. CDR3 length: 17 amino acids. CDR1 and CDR2 (germline): LNHDA, SQIVND (reference sequence). The CDR3 sequence is CASSRTSGRRGANVLTF. CDR3 nucleotide sequence: TGTGCCAGTAGTAGGACTAGCGGGAGAAGGGGGGCCAACGTCCTGACTTTC.

This clone was detected only once. This chain uses TRBV28 with TRBJ1-4, with 11 bases aligning to TRBD1. There are 15 residues in the CDR3. J was trimmed by 0 bases and V by 8 bases; bases with no gene match: 2. Looked up from germline, CDR1 is MDHEN and CDR2 is SYDVKM. CDR3 sequence: CASRGQGATNEKLFF. CDR3 DNA: TGTGCCAGCCGGGGACAGGGGGCAACTAATGAAAAACTGTTTTTT.

This chain connects TRBV10-2 to TRBJ2-2, with 11 nucleotides matching TRBD2. V lost 5 bases to trimming and J lost 4 bases; unmatched junction nucleotides: 6. Germline loops: CDR1 WSHSY, CDR2 SAAADI. CDR3 length equals 16 residues. The CDR3 here is CASSSLAGGPTGELFF. The CDR3 DNA is TGCGCCAGCAGTTCTTTAGCGGGAGGGCCCACCGGGGAGCTGTTTTTT.